The 26 T cell receptor beta chains below were found in one sample sequenced in a study of blood T cell repertoires in COVID-19 (dated by TCRdb to 2020 to 2022). The method was the immunoSEQ multiplex PCR assay. What TCRdb holds here is the immuneACCESS table cut down to in-frame rearrangements. Part of the clones is not present; checked against another copy, under half of the missing clones reflect an unresolved V gene, and the others are unexplained. In all, the sample holds about 94,000 clones, and approximately 83% of those were seen once. The top ten constitute approximately 6.8% of the sample. The specimen sequenced was peripheral blood. These receptors were obtained from a man in his 60s with acute or convalescent COVID-19.

The rearrangement uses TRBV6-2 or TRBV6-3 and TRBJ2-7; unclear D gene. V was cut by 3 bases and J by 2 bases, with 8 bases left in between. The germline V gene has CDR1 MNHEY and CDR2 SVGEGT. This CDR3 has 13 amino acids. The DNA of the CDR3 is TGTGCCAGCAGTTATACCAGGACCTACGAGCAGTACTTC. This codes for CASSYTRTYEQYF.

On this clone itself: At the DNA level, this CDR3 is encoded by other sequences in the same sample as well. The chain carries TRBV7-3 and TRBJ1-1; D gene unclear. V was shortened by 2 bases and J by 2 bases, with 6 bases between the two germline ends. Germline V gives CDR1 SGHTA, CDR2 FQGTGA. The CDR3 has 13 amino acids. CDR3 nucleotides: TGTGCCAGCAGCTTAGGCCGTAACACTGAAGCTTTCTTT. Amino acids: CASSLGRNTEAFF.

The sample holds one count of this clone. The gene calls are TRBV7-9 and TRBJ1-1; D perhaps matches TRBD1 (5 bases). Trimming pared 1 base from V and 6 bases from J, leaving 15 bases between. The germline V gene encodes CDR1 SEHNR and CDR2 FQNEAQ (reference sequence). The CDR3 runs to 15 residues. This CDR3 is CASSLEAGRTAEAFF. The CDR3 DNA reads as TGTGCCAGCAGCTTAGAAGCAGGGCGAACGGCTGAAGCTTTCTTT.

The chain recombines TRBV18 with TRBJ2-7; TRBD1 matches at 8 bases. CDR1 and CDR2 (germline): KGHSH, LQKENI. CDR3 length: 16 amino acids. V shed 3 bases, J shed 2 bases, and the junction held 9 bases outside the gene matches. In DNA form, the CDR3 reads TGTGCCAGCTCACCGGGGACAGGCAAAACGACCTACGAGCAGTACTTC. Residues: CASSPGTGKTTYEQYF. Filled out from reference TRBV18 and TRBJ2-7, the complete variable domain reads NAGVMQNPRHLVRRRGQEARLRCSPMKGHSHVYWYRQLPEEGLKFMVYLQKENIIDESGMPKERFSAEFPKEGPSILRIQQVVRGDSAAYFCASSPGTGKTTYEQYFGPGTRLTVT.

The rearrangement joins TRBV4-1 to TRBJ2-2; unclear D gene. This CDR3 is 13 amino acids long. Germline V gene lookup returns CDR1 MGHRA and CDR2 YSYEKL. V lost 1 base and J 5 bases, leaving 5 bases between the germline ends. CDR3 protein: CASSQGVTGELFF. CDR3 nucleotides: TGCGCCAGCAGCCAAGGAGTGACCGGGGAGCTGTTTTTT.

V usage is TRBV5-1 and J usage is TRBJ1-3, with TRBD1 matching over 10 bases. The J segment lost 0 bases and the V segment lost 4 bases, leaving 4 bases of the junction unmatched. Germline-derived CDR1 and CDR2 are SGHRS and YFSETQ. The CDR3 consists of 16 residues. CDR3 region: CASSGDRGLSGNTIYF. For the CDR3, the DNA is TGCGCCAGCAGCGGGGACAGGGGTCTCTCTGGAAACACCATATATTTT.

Relative to its sample, this clone is medium-sized. The chain is built from TRBV6-5 and TRBJ1-1; D possibly corresponds to TRBD1 (6 bases). This CDR3 comprises 14 residues. Trimming stripped 6 bases from V and 11 bases from J, with 22 bases between. Germline values: CDR1 MNHEY, CDR2 SVGAGI. The CDR3 region has the DNA TGTGCCAGCAGCTCCGGCAGGGGAGGGATTGGGGCTTTCTTT. Translating it yields CASSSGRGGIGAFF.

This chain uses TRBV5-6 with TRBJ1-2, with no clear D. CDR1 and CDR2 (germline): SGHDT, YYEEEE. The CDR3 is 14 amino acids. Trimming shortened V by 0 bases and J by 4 bases, and 10 bases separated the two germline ends. The CDR3 sequence: CASSLVTGIYGYTF. The CDR3 bases are TGTGCCAGCAGCTTGGTTACGGGAATCTATGGCTACACCTTC.

The V gene is TRBV6-5, the J gene TRBJ1-1; no definite D call. CDR3 length: 12 amino acids. V gave up 6 bases and J gave up 3 bases, with 8 bases separating them. Germline CDR1 and CDR2: MNHEY and SVGAGI. CDR3 amino acids: CASSTLYTEAFF. CDR3 DNA: TGTGCCAGCAGCACTCTGTACACTGAAGCTTTCTTT.

The chain combines TRBV2 with TRBJ2-5, with D possibly TRBD1 on 6 matching bases. The CDR3 is 14 residues long. Per germline, CDR1 SNHLY and CDR2 FYNNEI. Trimming cost V 6 bases and J 1 base, with 12 bases left between them. CDR3 in amino acids: CASSRDTIQETQYF. The CDR3 DNA reads TGTGCCAGCAGCAGGGACACCATCCAAGAGACCCAGTACTTC.

This rearrangement joins TRBV28 to TRBJ1-4; the D gene is possibly TRBD1 (5 bases). V lost 8 bases to trimming and J lost 5 bases, with 12 bases between them. The CDR3 is 13 residues long. Germline loops: CDR1 MDHEN, CDR2 SYDVKM. The CDR3 nucleotides read TGTGCCAGCGTCGGGGGGGGGAATGAAAAACTGTTTTTT. It translates to CASVGGGNEKLFF.

Only one count was recorded for this clone. The gene calls are TRBV5-1 and TRBJ1-1; 7 bases align to TRBD1. Germline V lookup: CDR1 SGHRS, CDR2 YFSETQ. CDR3 length: 16 amino acids. V gave up 4 bases and J gave up 0 bases; unmatched junction bases: 9. The CDR3, as DNA: TGCGCCAGCAGCGACCGGGACAGATATATGAACACTGAAGCTTTCTTT. Translated: CASSDRDRYMNTEAFF.

The rearrangement links TRBV19 to TRBJ1-1; D might be TRBD1 (5 bases). The CDR3 totals 13 residues. Trimming removed 8 bases at V and 1 base at J, with 11 bases between. Per the germline V gene, CDR1 is LNHDA and CDR2 is SQIVND (reference sequence). In DNA, the CDR3 is TGTGCCAGTCTGGACACTTCGAACACTGAAGCTTTCTTT. It is translated as CASLDTSNTEAFF.

The genes are TRBV3-1 (or the pseudogene TRBV3-2) and TRBJ2-3; D possibly corresponds to TRBD1 (6 bases). The V end was cut by 1 base, the J end by 6 bases, with 14 bases between. The CDR3 spans 15 residues. Germline CDR1 LGHDT, CDR2 YNNKEL (reference sequence). The DNA of the CDR3 is TGTGCCAGCAGCCAAGTGCTGACAGGCGGGGATACGCAGTATTTT. As protein: CASSQVLTGGDTQYF.

The chain is built from TRBV11-2 and TRBJ2-3; 7 bases align to TRBD2. This CDR3 has 17 amino acids. Germline V gives CDR1 SGHAT, CDR2 FQNNGV. The V gene end was trimmed by 0 bases and the J gene end by 3 bases; junction bases not matched to a gene: 9. CDR3 DNA sequence: TGTGCCAGCAGCTTAGAGAGGCCAGCGGGGTTAACAGATACGCAGTATTTT. This sequence encodes CASSLERPAGLTDTQYF.

The chain recombines TRBV5-4 with TRBJ2-1, with D maybe TRBD2 (7 bases). Germline V gene sequence: CDR1 SGHNT, CDR2 YYREEE (reference sequence). CDR3 length equals 13 residues. The germline V and J ends were trimmed by 4 bases and 7 bases, with 12 bases remaining between them. The CDR3 nucleotides read TGTGCCAGCAGCCTAGGGGGGGAAAATGAGCAGTTCTTC. Translating it yields CASSLGGENEQFF.

This clone was detected once. The chain couples TRBV7-2 to TRBJ2-3, with 12 bases aligning to TRBD2. V gave up 2 bases and J gave up 3 bases; unmatched junction bases: 3. The CDR3 is 16 amino acids. Germline assignment: CDR1 SGHTA and CDR2 FQGNSA. This CDR3 is CASSLQTSGGTDTQYF. CDR3 coding DNA: TGTGCCAGCAGCTTACAAACTAGCGGGGGGACAGATACGCAGTATTTT. The full variable domain, completed using reference TRBV7-2 and TRBJ2-3, is GAGVSQSPSNKVTEKGKDVELRCDPISGHTALYWYRQSLGQGLEFLIYFQGNSAPDKSGLPSDRFSAERTGGSVSTLTIQRTQQEDSAVYLCASSLQTSGGTDTQYFGPGTRLTVL.

This clone showed up just once. The chain combines TRBV27 with TRBJ1-6; 8 bases map to TRBD1. The CDR3 loop spans 14 amino acids. From germline, CDR1 is MNHEY and CDR2 SMNVEV (reference sequence). V shed 3 bases, J shed 9 bases, and the junction held 4 bases outside the gene matches. The CDR3 sequence is CASSFGQGTSPLHF. The CDR3 region has the DNA TGTGCCAGCAGTTTTGGACAGGGTACTTCACCCCTCCACTTT.

The CDR3 DNA follows: TGCGCCAGCAGCTCGCGGGGGCAGGGTCCGGGCTACACCTTC. Translating gives CASSSRGQGPGYTF. The chain combines TRBV5-1 with TRBJ1-2; weak D call: TRBD1 (6 bases). This CDR3 region has 14 residues. Trimming took 3 bases from V and 8 from J, leaving 17 bases between them. The germline V gene encodes CDR1 SGHRS and CDR2 YFSETQ.

J is TRBJ2-7 and V is TRBV6-2 or TRBV6-3; D is possibly TRBD1 (6 bases). V dropped 2 bases and J dropped 4 bases, with 9 bases sitting between them. The CDR3 contains 13 residues. Germline CDR1 MNHEY, CDR2 SVGEGT. Here the CDR3 reads CASSYGTLYEQYF. The CDR3 DNA follows: TGTGCCAGCAGTTACGGGACACTATACGAGCAGTACTTC.

This CDR3 reads CASSPTRGSTEAFF. CDR3 bases: TGTGCCAGCAGCCCCACCAGGGGATCCACTGAAGCTTTCTTT. The chain recombines TRBV7-9 with TRBJ1-1; D possibly corresponds to TRBD1 (6 bases). This CDR3 has 14 residues. Germline CDR1 and CDR2: SEHNR and FQNEAQ (reference sequence). Trimming removed 5 bases at V and 4 bases at J, with 14 bases between.

This clone was observed a single time. The chain carries TRBV6-5 and TRBJ2-1; D may be TRBD2 (7 bases). In germline, CDR1 is MNHEY, CDR2 SVGAGI. This CDR3 comprises 13 residues. Trimming cost V 5 bases and J 9 bases, with 14 bases left between them. In nucleotides, the CDR3 is TGTGCCAGCAGTCGAGGGGGGGGCAGTGAGCAGTTCTTC. Its translation is CASSRGGGSEQFF.

V and J are TRBV18 and TRBJ1-4; TRBD1 matches at 8 bases. Germline CDR1 is KGHSH and CDR2 is LQKENI. This CDR3 has 16 amino acids. With V trimmed by 4 bases and J by 6 bases, 10 bases remained unmatched. CDR3 region: CASSLRQGLDDEKLFF. CDR3 DNA sequence: TGTGCCAGCTCACTCAGACAGGGGTTGGATGATGAAAAACTGTTTTTT.

This clone came up once. This chain connects TRBV29-1 to TRBJ2-3, with D possibly TRBD2 on 6 matching bases. Trimming cost V 8 bases and J 0 bases, with 21 bases left between them. This CDR3 has 16 amino acids. Germline CDR1 and CDR2: SQVTM and ANQGSEA. The CDR3 here is CSSYPGTPTSTDTQYF. CDR3 bases: TGCAGCTCCTATCCCGGGACTCCAACTAGCACAGATACGCAGTATTTT.

V gene TRBV30 combines with J gene TRBJ1-2; weak D call: TRBD1 (6 bases). The CDR3 covers 16 residues. CDR1 and CDR2 from the germline V gene are GTSNPN and SVGIG (reference sequence). V was trimmed by 5 bases and J by 2 bases, leaving 21 bases between them. CDR3 DNA: TGTGCCTGGTTATTTAGGGAAGACAGGCAGAACTATGGCTACACCTTC. Encoded protein: CAWLFREDRQNYGYTF.

J is TRBJ1-5 and V is TRBV5-1, with a weak D call TRBD1 (5 bases). The CDR3 consists of 18 residues. In germline, CDR1 is SGHRS, CDR2 YFSETQ. Between the trimmed V and J ends, which lost 2 bases and 0 bases, there was a span of 18 bases. The CDR3 coding sequence is TGCGCCAGCAGCTTTCCCTCCGGGACTGAAGCTAGCAATCAGCCCCAGCATTTT. Amino acids: CASSFPSGTEASNQPQHF.